The T cell receptor beta chain under discussion was sequenced for a study of human T cells and chemical hapten exposure. As for the study in general: Enrolled patients were predominantly female and had alopecia areata, totalis or universalis. General study points: The donors suffered from alopecia, so their immune response may not match that of healthy people.

Using its own MiXCR run on the RACE reads, TCRdb lists one record per CDR3 protein. There are about 71,000 distinct CDR3 sequences in the sample; about 9.1% occur only once, and over 3% lies in the top ten. This CDR3 contains 18 residues. The V end was cut by 0 bases, the J end by 4 bases, with 21 bases between. Germline V CDR1 and CDR2: LGHNA, YSLEER. This clonotype was recorded at least ten times. Its antigen remains unknown. As for time point: patch test 1, 2 weeks after DPC sensitization. Sample treatment: therapeutic diphenylcyclopropenone sensitization with weekly scalp DPC. The study enrolled 18 to 70-year-old alopecia patients suitable for DPC.

The chain combines TRBV4-3 with TRBJ2-5; D perhaps matches TRBD2 (5 bases). The receptor was isolated from a woman aged 40 to 50 with alopecia areata. Some clones in this sample may be carry-over from other donors' samples. The sequences come from whole blood, collected in connection with sensitization to the hapten diphenylcyclopropenone (DPC). CDR3 in DNA: TGCGCCAGCAGCCAAGATAGTATCGACGGAGGAAATTTAGAGACCCAGTACTTC. Translating it yields CASSQDSIDGGNLETQYF.